This T cell receptor (beta chain) was sequenced during a study of blood T cell repertoires in COVID-19. In the study overall: Sample material is recorded as cDNA or gDNA derived from T cells, B-cell-depleted T cells, or PBMCs.

In this sample, this clone turned up once. The data were produced by immunoSEQ multiplex PCR, yet TCRdb's version contains in-frame clones alone and is incomplete. Of about 110,000 clones detected, 83% appear once; the ten largest clones hold around a sixth. CDR1 SGHRS and CDR2 YFSETQ come from the germline V gene. V lost 3 bases, J lost 3 bases, and 8 bases stayed unmatched. This CDR3 is 16 amino acids long. This clonotype was obtained from a woman between 55 and 75 years old with acute or convalescent COVID-19. The rearrangement uses TRBV5-1 and TRBJ1-3; TRBD1 matches at 8 bases. Sequencing was carried out using peripheral blood. CDR3 sequence: CASSYETGVSGNTIYF. The CDR3 DNA reads as TGCGCCAGCAGCTATGAGACAGGGGTTAGTGGAAACACCATATATTTT.